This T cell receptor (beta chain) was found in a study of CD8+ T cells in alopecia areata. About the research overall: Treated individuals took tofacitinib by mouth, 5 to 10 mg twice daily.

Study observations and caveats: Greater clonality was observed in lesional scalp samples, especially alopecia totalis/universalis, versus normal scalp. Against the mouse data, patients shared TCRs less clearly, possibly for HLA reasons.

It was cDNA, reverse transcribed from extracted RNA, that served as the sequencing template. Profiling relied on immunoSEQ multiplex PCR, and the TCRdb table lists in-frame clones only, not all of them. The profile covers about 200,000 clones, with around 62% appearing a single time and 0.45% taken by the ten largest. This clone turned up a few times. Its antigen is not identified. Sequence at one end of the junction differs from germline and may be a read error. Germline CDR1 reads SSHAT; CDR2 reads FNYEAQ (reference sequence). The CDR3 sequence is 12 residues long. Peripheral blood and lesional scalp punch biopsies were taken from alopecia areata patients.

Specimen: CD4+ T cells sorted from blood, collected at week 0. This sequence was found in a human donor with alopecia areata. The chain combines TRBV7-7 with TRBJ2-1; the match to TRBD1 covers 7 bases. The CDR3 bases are TGTGCTAGCAGCCCATCCGGGACAGTCCAGTTCTTC. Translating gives CASSPSGTVQFF.